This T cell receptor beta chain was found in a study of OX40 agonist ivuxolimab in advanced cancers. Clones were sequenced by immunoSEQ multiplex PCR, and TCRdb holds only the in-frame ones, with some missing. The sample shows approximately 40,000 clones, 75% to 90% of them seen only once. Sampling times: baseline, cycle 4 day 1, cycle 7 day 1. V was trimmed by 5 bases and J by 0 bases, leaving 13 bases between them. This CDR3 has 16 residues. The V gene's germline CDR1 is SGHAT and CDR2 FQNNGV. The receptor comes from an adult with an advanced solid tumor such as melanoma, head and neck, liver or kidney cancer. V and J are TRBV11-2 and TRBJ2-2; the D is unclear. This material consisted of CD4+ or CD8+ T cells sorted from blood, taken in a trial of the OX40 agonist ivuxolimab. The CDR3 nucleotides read TGTGCCAGCAGCCTCCGTGGACCGTCGAACACCGGGGAGCTGTTTTTT. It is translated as CASSLRGPSNTGELFF.